These 8 T cell receptor beta chains were all obtained from the same sample, sequenced in a study of blood T cell repertoires in COVID-19. The table came from immunoSEQ multiplex PCR; TCRdb's copy has only in-frame clones and leaves some out. The sample includes under 200,000 clones, approximately 83% of them seen just once. The sample consisted of peripheral blood. All receptors derive from a woman aged 55 to 70 with acute or convalescent COVID-19.

The chain has TRBV3-1 (or the pseudogene TRBV3-2) and TRBJ1-4; 8 bases map to TRBD1. V was pared by 4 bases and J by 4 bases, with 8 bases of the junction left unmatched. From germline, CDR1 is LGHDT and CDR2 YNNKEL (reference sequence). The CDR3 spans 16 residues. Written as DNA, the CDR3 is TGTGCCAGCAGCCTGGGACAGGTGGGGCTTAATGAAAAACTGTTTTTT. It is translated as CASSLGQVGLNEKLFF.

The chain is built from TRBV19 and TRBJ1-6; possibly TRBD1 for D (5 bases). CDR1 is LNHDA and CDR2 is SQIVND in the germline V gene (reference sequence). V was cut by 3 bases and J by 6 bases, with 9 bases left in between. This CDR3 contains 14 residues. CDR3 sequence reads: CASSIAGFNSPLHF. The CDR3 DNA is TGTGCCAGTAGTATTGCAGGGTTTAATTCACCCCTCCACTTT.

This rearrangement joins TRBV5-1 to TRBJ2-3; perhaps TRBD2 as D (5 bases). The V gene lost 4 bases and the J gene lost 4 bases, with 13 bases spanning the gap. The CDR3 covers 14 residues. Germline CDR1 is SGHRS and CDR2 is YFSETQ. CDR3 nucleotides: TGCGCCAGCAGCGAGGGCCCGCTGCCAGATACGCAGTATTTT. As protein: CASSEGPLPDTQYF.

V is TRBV7-8 and J is TRBJ2-5; TRBD2 matches 8 bases. V lost 3 bases and J lost 2; bases outside the gene matches: 5. This CDR3 has 15 amino acids. Germline V gene lookup returns CDR1 SGHVS and CDR2 FQNEAQ. The CDR3 DNA is TGTGCCAGCAGCTTGGGCGGGGGGCTTCAAGAGACCCAGTACTTC. Residues: CASSLGGGLQETQYF.

This clone has a single count. V usage is TRBV19 and J usage is TRBJ1-6; the match to TRBD1 covers 9 bases. The trim removed 0 bases at V and 10 bases at J, leaving 4 bases unmatched. CDR3 length: 15 amino acids. In germline, CDR1 is LNHDA, CDR2 SQIVND (reference sequence). In nucleotides, the CDR3 is TGTGCCAGTAGTATAGAGGGGACAGGGCAGTCACCCCTCCACTTT. Protein sequence: CASSIEGTGQSPLHF.

The chain has TRBV5-6 and TRBJ2-3, with D unresolved. V was pared by 4 bases and J by 3 bases, with 9 bases between. The germline V gene encodes CDR1 SGHDT and CDR2 YYEEEE. CDR3 length: 13 amino acids. In DNA, the CDR3 is TGTGCCAGCAGCATCCTGAGGACAGATACGCAGTATTTT. Its translation is CASSILRTDTQYF.

Only one count was recorded for this clone. The V and J genes are TRBV6-2 or TRBV6-3 and TRBJ1-5; D is unclear. The CDR3 has 18 residues. V was shortened by 0 bases and J by 1 base, with 16 bases between the two germline ends. Germline values: CDR1 MNHEY, CDR2 SVGEGT. CDR3 amino acids: CASSYSGREKGSNQPQHF. CDR3 nucleotide sequence: TGTGCCAGCAGTTACTCAGGCCGGGAAAAGGGAAGCAATCAGCCCCAGCATTTT.

The V gene is TRBV18, the J gene TRBJ1-5; possibly TRBD1 for D (5 bases). Deletions cut 1 base from V and 7 bases from J, with 11 bases between. In germline, CDR1 is KGHSH, CDR2 LQKENI. The CDR3 length is 14 residues. CDR3 in DNA: TGTGCCAGCTCACCACGGGCAGGGCCCCAGCCCCAGCATTTT. This gives the protein CASSPRAGPQPQHF.